This T cell receptor (beta chain) was captured by sequencing in a study of blood T cells in healthy people across ages. In the study overall: About one barcoded beta molecule per two T cells was captured by template switching.

The use of a sample-barcoded 5' primer and a J-beta primer mix characterized a second PCR of roughly 6 to 11 cycles. Each single sample gave us at least 2.5 million CDR3-containing paired-end reads. Each CDR3 protein is one row after TCRdb ran MiXCR on the 5' RACE reads. The sample contains fewer than 2 million distinct CDR3 sequences, more than 35% of which appear only once. The germline CDR1 and CDR2 sequences are SGDLS and YYNGEE. The V end was cut by 0 bases, the J end by 5 bases, with 12 bases between. This CDR3 has 15 residues. The V and J genes are TRBV9 and TRBJ2-1; no definite D call. This clonotype originated in a human donor in good health. Sequenced input: blood. The CDR3 DNA follows: TGTGCCAGCAGCGTAGGCGGCAAATCACACAATGAGCAGTTCTTC. Translation gives CASSVGGKSHNEQFF. Together with reference TRBV9 and TRBJ2-1, the CDR3 gives the full variable domain: DSGVTQTPKHLITATGQRVTLRCSPRSGDLSVYWYQQSLDQGLQFLIQYYNGEERAKGNILERFSAQQFPDLHSELNLSSLELGDSALYFCASSVGGKSHNEQFFGPGTRLTVL.